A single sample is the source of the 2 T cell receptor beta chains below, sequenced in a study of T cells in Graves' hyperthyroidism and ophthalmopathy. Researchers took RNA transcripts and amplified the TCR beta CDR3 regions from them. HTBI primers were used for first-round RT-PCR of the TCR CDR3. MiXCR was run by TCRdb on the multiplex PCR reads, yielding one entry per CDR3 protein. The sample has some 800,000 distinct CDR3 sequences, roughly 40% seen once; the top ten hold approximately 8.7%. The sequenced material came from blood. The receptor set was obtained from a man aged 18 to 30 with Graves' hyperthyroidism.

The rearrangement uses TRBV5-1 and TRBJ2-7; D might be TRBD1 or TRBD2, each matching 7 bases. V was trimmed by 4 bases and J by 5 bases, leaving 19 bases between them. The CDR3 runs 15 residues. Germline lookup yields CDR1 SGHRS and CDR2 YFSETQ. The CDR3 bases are TGCGCCAGCAGCCTGGGAGGGACAGAGTATAACGAGCAGTACTTC. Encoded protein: CASSLGGTEYNEQYF.

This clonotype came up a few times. This chain's CDR3 is CASSQGTGDEAFF. The CDR3 coding sequence is TGTGCCAGCAGCCAAGGGACAGGGGATGAAGCTTTCTTT. The chain recombines TRBV14 with TRBJ1-1, with 9 bases that match TRBD1. Unmatched junction bases numbered 1, after V lost 1 base and J lost 7 bases. Germline CDR1 and CDR2: SGHDN and FVKESK. CDR3 length: 13 amino acids.